This T cell receptor beta chain was identified during a study of human T cells and chemical hapten exposure. Study in general: Weekly scalp doses of diphenylcyclopropenone were given to patients during the roughly 23-week study. The upper back received 0.01% DPC by patch testing, with results read at 6 days.

Study-wide points: As the donors had alopecia, their immune response may differ from healthy people's.

This clonotype has a handful of counts. As yet, its antigen is unknown. The time point denotes: patch test 2, 6 weeks after DPC sensitization. Stated treatment: therapeutic diphenylcyclopropenone sensitization with weekly scalp DPC. Using its own MiXCR run on the RACE reads, TCRdb lists one record per CDR3 protein. Of about 110,000 distinct CDR3 sequences detected, 9.2% appear once; the ten largest clones hold approximately 3%. The sample consisted of whole blood, taken in connection with sensitization to the hapten diphenylcyclopropenone (DPC). The sequence came from a woman aged 40 to 49 with alopecia areata. Some clones in this sample may be carry-over from other donors' samples.

DNA for the CDR3: TGCGCCAGCAGCTTGGAGACAGGGGTCGAGCAGTACTTC. It yields the protein CASSLETGVEQYF. The V and J genes are TRBV5-1 and TRBJ2-7; 8 bases map to TRBD1. CDR3 size: 13 residues. V dropped 0 bases and J dropped 6; count of bases not matched to a gene: 2. Germline V gene sequence: CDR1 SGHRS, CDR2 YFSETQ. The whole variable domain, remainder taken from reference TRBV5-1 and TRBJ2-7, is KAGVTQTPRYLIKTRGQQVTLSCSPISGHRSVSWYQQTPGQGLQFLFEYFSETQRNKGNFPGRFSGRQFSNSRSEMNVSTLELGDSALYLCASSLETGVEQYFGPGTRLTVT.